This T cell receptor beta chain was sequenced for a study of cytomegalovirus exposure and HLA in healthy donors. The V end lost 10 bases, the J end lost 2 bases, and 24 bases lay between the germline ends. Germline assignment: CDR1 MDHEN and CDR2 SYDVKM. The CDR3 has 18 residues. Overall study results and limits: A subsequent analysis found that TCR clusters from the first cohort also tended to co-occur in the 90 to 150 validation repertoires, with about 95% of cluster scores above 0. Published work reported that the classifier diagnosed cytomegalovirus status with high specificity and sensitivity.

With respect to this clone: Antigen: not known.

Repertoires were generated with immunoSEQ multiplex PCR, while TCRdb's copy carries only in-frame clones and drops some. The sample carries under 350,000 clones, 65% to 90% recorded once. Sequences were obtained from PBMCs. This TCR was recovered from a woman younger than 30 in good health and CMV-seronegative. The gene calls are TRBV28 and TRBJ2-6; no firm D call. The CDR3 DNA sequence: TGTGCCACCTCGAAATCGGGTACGGAGTCTCCTGGGGCCAACGTCCTGACTTTC. Translated, it gives CATSKSGTESPGANVLTF.